Listed here are 29 T cell receptor beta chains from one sample, sequenced in a study of cytotoxic CD8 clonotypes in ibrutinib-treated CLL. Sequencing used immunoSEQ multiplex PCR; TCRdb keeps in-frame clones, though not all of them. The table shows about 300,000 clones, with 76% occurring only once. The starting material was PBMCs, obtained at disease progression, from a patient treated with ibrutinib. Source of these receptors: a human donor with chronic lymphocytic leukemia.

The chain employs TRBV5-1 and TRBJ1-1; D is possibly TRBD1 (5 bases). The CDR3 length is 13 residues. Germline V gives CDR1 SGHRS, CDR2 YFSETQ. V lost 1 base, J lost 2 bases, and 6 bases lay in between. The CDR3, as DNA: TGCGCCAGCAGCTTGACAGGAAACACTGAAGCTTTCTTT. Its translation is CASSLTGNTEAFF.

This sequence joins TRBV11-1 and TRBJ2-7; weak D call: TRBD1 (5 bases). This CDR3 contains 14 residues. V dropped 10 bases and J dropped 3 bases, with 19 bases sitting between them. The germline gives CDR1 SGHAT, CDR2 FQDESV (reference sequence). Written as DNA, the CDR3 is TGTGCCATCCCGGAATGGCAGGGAATCTACGAGCAGTACTTC. It encodes CAIPEWQGIYEQYF.

The CDR3 loop reads CASSVDAGELFF. Here the CDR3 DNA reads TGTGCCAGCAGCGTAGATGCCGGGGAGCTGTTTTTT. This chain links TRBV9 with TRBJ2-2, with D unclear. Germline CDR1 reads SGDLS; CDR2 reads YYNGEE. V was shortened by 0 bases and J by 6 bases, with 3 bases between the two germline ends. The CDR3 runs to 12 residues. Drawing the rest from reference TRBV9 and TRBJ2-2, the complete variable domain is DSGVTQTPKHLITATGQRVTLRCSPRSGDLSVYWYQQSLDQGLQFLIQYYNGEERAKGNILERFSAQQFPDLHSELNLSSLELGDSALYFCASSVDAGELFFGEGSRLTVL.

The CDR3 sequence: CASSSTQGSPNQPQHF. CDR3 DNA sequence: TGTGCCAGCAGTTCGACCCAAGGGAGCCCCAATCAGCCCCAGCATTTT. The gene calls are TRBV28 and TRBJ1-5; D call uncertain. CDR1 is MDHEN, CDR2 SYDVKM, per germline. The CDR3 sequence is 16 residues long. Trimming pared 4 bases from V and 3 bases from J, leaving 16 bases between.

The chain links TRBV28 to TRBJ2-7, with 8 bases identical to TRBD2. Germline V lookup: CDR1 MDHEN, CDR2 SYDVKM. Germline trimming cut 3 bases from V and 0 bases from J; bases unmatched to any gene: 7. CDR3 length: 16 amino acids. The CDR3 loop is CASSFPLAGPSYEQYF. CDR3 in DNA: TGTGCCAGCAGTTTCCCTTTAGCGGGGCCCTCCTACGAGCAGTACTTC.

The V and J genes are TRBV5-1 and TRBJ2-1; D is possibly TRBD1 (5 bases). The CDR3 consists of 14 residues. Germline CDR1 reads SGHRS; CDR2 reads YFSETQ. Deletions cut 2 bases from V and 6 bases from J, with 12 bases between. CDR3 loop: CASSLGDTGNEQFF. DNA for the CDR3: TGCGCCAGCAGCTTAGGGGATACGGGCAATGAGCAGTTCTTC.

The chain couples TRBV6-6 to TRBJ2-7; 9 bases align to TRBD1. There are 13 residues in the CDR3. CDR1 MNHNY and CDR2 SVGAGI come from the germline V gene (reference sequence). The trim removed 8 bases at V and 5 bases at J, leaving 7 bases unmatched. The CDR3 sequence is CASRGQGSHEQYF. CDR3 DNA sequence: TGTGCCAGCCGTGGACAGGGGAGTCACGAGCAGTACTTC.

This chain joins TRBV5-1 and TRBJ1-2, with D perhaps matching TRBD1 (6 bases). This CDR3 region has 13 residues. The V end was cut by 4 bases, the J end by 4 bases, with 11 bases between. Germline loops: CDR1 SGHRS, CDR2 YFSETQ. The CDR3 loop is CASSPQGTYGYTF. The CDR3 DNA reads as TGCGCCAGCAGCCCCCAGGGGACCTATGGCTACACCTTC.

This chain uses TRBV5-6 with TRBJ1-2; D is undetermined. The germline V gene has CDR1 SGHDT and CDR2 YYEEEE. Trimming pared 1 base from V and 2 bases from J, leaving 9 bases between. The CDR3 is made up of 14 amino acids. CDR3 nucleotides: TGTGCCAGCAGCTTGTTTGTGGGAAACTATGGCTACACCTTC. The encoded protein is CASSLFVGNYGYTF.

The rearrangement joins TRBV6-1 to TRBJ1-1; D might be TRBD1 (6 bases). The CDR3 is made up of 13 amino acids. Between the trimmed V and J ends, which lost 6 bases and 11 bases, there was a span of 19 bases. Per the germline V gene, CDR1 is MNHNS and CDR2 is SASEGT. CDR3 loop: CASSPQQGSGAFF. The CDR3 region has the DNA TGTGCCAGCAGCCCCCAACAGGGTAGTGGGGCTTTCTTT.

The J gene is TRBJ2-5, the V gene TRBV5-1; 9 positions match TRBD2. The CDR3 has 16 residues. CDR1 is SGHRS and CDR2 is YFSETQ in the germline V gene. V was clipped by 0 bases and J by 5 bases; unmatched bases: 8. This CDR3 reads CASSLAPAGGPETQYF. The CDR3, as DNA: TGCGCCAGCAGCTTGGCCCCGGCGGGGGGGCCTGAGACCCAGTACTTC. Full variable domain (outside the CDR3, taken from reference TRBV5-1 and TRBJ2-5): KAGVTQTPRYLIKTRGQQVTLSCSPISGHRSVSWYQQTPGQGLQFLFEYFSETQRNKGNFPGRFSGRQFSNSRSEMNVSTLELGDSALYLCASSLAPAGGPETQYFGPGTRLLVL.

The chain recombines TRBV5-1 with TRBJ2-7, with a tentative D call TRBD2 (5 bases). With 0 bases removed from V and 2 bases from J, the gap between germline ends came to 12 bases. The CDR3 runs 15 residues. From germline, CDR1 is SGHRS and CDR2 YFSETQ. Here the CDR3 DNA reads TGCGCCAGCAGCTTGGCCCCTGGGGAGACCTACGAGCAGTACTTC. It yields the protein CASSLAPGETYEQYF.

This clone was seen a few times. The chain links TRBV19 to TRBJ1-4; TRBD1 is a possible D gene (5 bases). The CDR3 runs to 14 residues. V was shortened by 6 bases and J by 10 bases, with 18 bases between the two germline ends. Germline values: CDR1 LNHDA, CDR2 SQIVND (reference sequence). The CDR3 loop is CASRLGTAGRKLFF. As DNA, the CDR3 is TGTGCCAGTAGGCTCGGGACCGCCGGGAGAAAACTGTTTTTT.

The gene calls are TRBV19 and TRBJ2-1, with 7 nucleotides matching TRBD1. Germline lookup yields CDR1 LNHDA and CDR2 SQIVND (reference sequence). V was clipped by 6 bases and J by 3 bases; unmatched bases: 5. CDR3 size: 14 residues. The CDR3 sequence is CASSTGDSYNEQFF. The CDR3 DNA follows: TGTGCCAGTAGCACTGGGGACAGCTACAATGAGCAGTTCTTC.

The gene calls are TRBV2 and TRBJ2-7, with 9 bases fitting TRBD1. V shed 10 bases and J 3 bases; nucleotides not matched to a gene: 4. Germline assignment: CDR1 SNHLY and CDR2 FYNNEI. The CDR3 totals 12 residues. CDR3 nucleotide sequence: TGTGCCACACGGGACAGGGTCTACGAGCAGTACTTC. This codes for CATRDRVYEQYF. Full variable domain (remainder filled in from reference TRBV2 and TRBJ2-7): EPEVTQTPSHQVTQMGQEVILRCVPISNHLYFYWYRQILGQKVEFLVSFYNNEISEKSEIFDDQFSVERPDGSNFTLKIRSTKLEDSAMYFCATRDRVYEQYFGPGTRLTVT.

V is TRBV7-9 and J is TRBJ2-6; no firm D call. The germline V gene has CDR1 SEHNR and CDR2 FQNEAQ (reference sequence). The CDR3 has 15 residues. Trimming left V 5 bases short and J 6 bases short, with 14 bases between. This CDR3 reads CASSPRPLVANVLTF. CDR3 coding DNA: TGTGCCAGCAGCCCCCGACCCTTAGTGGCCAACGTCCTGACTTTC.

J is TRBJ1-1 and V is TRBV6-5, with D possibly TRBD1 on 6 matching bases. V was shortened by 6 bases and J by 6 bases, with 20 bases between the two germline ends. CDR1 MNHEY and CDR2 SVGAGI come from the germline V gene. There are 15 residues in the CDR3. CDR3 in amino acids: CASSPSGQPWAEAFF. The CDR3 coding sequence is TGTGCCAGCAGCCCTTCCGGACAGCCCTGGGCTGAAGCTTTCTTT.

The V gene is TRBV27, the J gene TRBJ1-2; D gene ambiguous. Trimming took off 8 bases at V and 0 bases at J, with 13 bases between the two ends. This CDR3 is 14 amino acids long. Germline-derived CDR1 and CDR2 are MNHEY and SMNVEV (reference sequence). This CDR3 reads CASGRGRSNYGYTF. CDR3 in DNA: TGTGCCAGCGGTCGAGGGAGATCTAACTATGGCTACACCTTC.

The chain links TRBV15 to TRBJ1-5, with 8 bases identical to TRBD1. V was clipped by 4 bases and J by 3 bases; unmatched bases: 5. The CDR3 contains 15 residues. The germline CDR1 and CDR2 sequences are LNHNV and YYDKDF (reference sequence). The DNA of the CDR3 is TGTGCCACCAGCAAGCACAGGGGGTACAATCAGCCCCAGCATTTT. Protein sequence: CATSKHRGYNQPQHF.

The DNA for the CDR3 is TGTGCCAGCGGACGGACAACTAACTATGGCTACACCTTC. This sequence encodes CASGRTTNYGYTF. This chain joins TRBV27 and TRBJ1-2; possible D gene TRBD1, 5 bases. Trimming shortened V by 8 bases and J by 0 bases, and 10 bases separated the two germline ends. Germline values: CDR1 MNHEY, CDR2 SMNVEV (reference sequence). This CDR3 contains 13 residues.

The genes are TRBV5-1 and TRBJ1-1, with 7 bases lining up with TRBD1. V lost 1 base to trimming and J lost 6 bases; unmatched junction nucleotides: 3. CDR1 and CDR2 (germline): SGHRS, YFSETQ. The CDR3 extends over 13 amino acids. The CDR3: CASSLKQGPEAFF. In DNA, the CDR3 is TGCGCCAGCAGCTTGAAACAGGGGCCTGAAGCTTTCTTT.

This clone is a singleton in its sample. The chain employs TRBV28 and TRBJ2-7; D uncertain. The germline V gene has CDR1 MDHEN and CDR2 SYDVKM. The CDR3 is 13 amino acids. Trimming pared 3 bases from V and 7 bases from J, leaving 13 bases between. The CDR3 loop reads CASSLLGRSEQYF. The CDR3 bases are TGTGCCAGCAGTTTGTTAGGTAGGTCGGAGCAGTACTTC.

This clone was counted only a few times. This chain connects TRBV20-1 to TRBJ2-5; no clear D. Germline CDR1 and CDR2: DFQATT and SNEGSKA (reference sequence). The V gene lost 2 bases and the J gene lost 2 bases, with 3 bases spanning the gap. This CDR3 contains 11 residues. CDR3 protein: CSARPQETQYF. CDR3 bases: TGCAGTGCTAGACCTCAAGAGACCCAGTACTTC.

This clone occurred a few times. The chain is built from TRBV4-1 and TRBJ1-3; possible D gene TRBD1, 5 bases. The CDR3 contains 15 residues. The germline gives CDR1 MGHRA, CDR2 YSYEKL. The V gene lost 1 base and the J gene lost 4 bases, with 11 bases spanning the gap. As DNA, the CDR3 is TGCGCCAGCAGCCAAGTCAAGGGGACGGGAAACACCATATATTTT. Encoded protein: CASSQVKGTGNTIYF.

The chain combines TRBV15 with TRBJ2-7; 9 bases line up with TRBD2. Germline V lookup: CDR1 LNHNV, CDR2 YYDKDF (reference sequence). The CDR3 spans 14 residues. V dropped 4 bases and J dropped 3; count of bases not matched to a gene: 4. In DNA, the CDR3 is TGTGCCACCAGCACTAGCGGGGCGGACTACGAGCAGTACTTC. Translating it yields CATSTSGADYEQYF.

The V call is TRBV11-2, the J call TRBJ1-2, with D possibly matching TRBD1 (5 bases). Trimming took 5 bases from V and 1 from J, leaving 20 bases between them. The CDR3 covers 17 residues. Germline lookup yields CDR1 SGHAT and CDR2 FQNNGV. The CDR3 region is CASSTQKGNQVNYGYTF. CDR3 bases: TGTGCCAGCAGCACACAAAAGGGGAATCAGGTTAACTATGGCTACACCTTC.

The genes are TRBV7-2 and TRBJ2-5; the D is unclear. The V gene lost 2 bases and the J gene lost 3 bases, with 7 bases spanning the gap. The CDR3 has 13 residues. The germline gives CDR1 SGHTA, CDR2 FQGNSA. CDR3 DNA: TGTGCCAGCAGCTTACAGTACGAAGAGACCCAGTACTTC. The encoded protein is CASSLQYEETQYF.

The sample holds one count of this clone. The DNA is left out, because the CDR3 cannot be placed on it with certainty; the CDR3 is given as TCRdb lists it. The chain recombines TRBV7-2 with TRBJ2-7; the table's D gene call, TRBD2, was not cross checked with the DNA. The CDR3 comprises 17 residues, both ends counted. The germline gives CDR1 SGHTA, CDR2 FQGNSA. CDR3: CASAGGAGRANLYQQYF.

This chain joins TRBV7-8 and TRBJ2-1, with TRBD2 identical over 14 bases. This CDR3 comprises 15 residues. V lost 7 bases and J lost 7; bases outside the gene matches: 6. Germline-derived CDR1 and CDR2 are SGHVS and FQNEAQ. CDR3 nucleotides: TGTGCCAGCACCCCGACTAGCGGGAGGGGGAATGAGCAGTTCTTC. Translation gives CASTPTSGRGNEQFF.